The 12 T cell receptor beta chains presented below share a single source sample, sequenced in a study of post-analysis software for immune sequencing data. Unique molecular identifiers were carried by the TCR beta cDNA libraries. One entry per CDR3 protein results from TCRdb running MiXCR on the PCR reads. The table shows some 160,000 distinct CDR3 sequences, with around 36% occurring only once. The sequencing used blood, collected after autologous hematopoietic stem cell transplantation. These receptors all come from a girl aged 5 to 17 with multiple sclerosis.

V gene TRBV12-3 or TRBV12-4 combines with J gene TRBJ1-1, with D unclear. This CDR3 region has 12 residues. V gave up 3 bases and J gave up 8 bases, with 10 bases separating them. Here the CDR3 DNA reads TGTGCCAGCAGTTTCGCGGCAGAGGAAGCTTTCTTT. Protein sequence: CASSFAAEEAFF.

Comment on this clonotype: Sequence at one end of the junction differs from germline and may be a read error. The chain recombines TRBV27 with TRBJ1-1; no clear D gene. The CDR3 sequence is 13 residues long. Germline lookup yields CDR1 MNHEY and CDR2 SMNVEV (reference sequence). This CDR3 reads CASSLSVSTGAFF. The CDR3 coding sequence is TGTGCCAGCAGTTTGTCCGTGAGTACTGGAGCTTTCTTT.

The chain carries TRBV30 and TRBJ1-5; no reliable D call. Germline lookup yields CDR1 GTSNPN and CDR2 SVGIG (reference sequence). This CDR3 has 13 amino acids. The V end lost 1 base, the J end lost 2 bases, and 6 bases lay between the germline ends. CDR3 loop: CAWSAAGNQPQHF. The CDR3 region has the DNA TGTGCCTGGAGTGCGGCAGGCAATCAGCCCCAGCATTTT.

The CDR3 spells CATSDSRTSGRQYEQYF. The CDR3 region has the DNA TGTGCCACCAGTGATTCGAGGACTAGCGGGAGACAATACGAGCAGTACTTC. The rearrangement uses TRBV24-1 and TRBJ2-7; the match to TRBD2 covers 13 bases. Germline CDR1 is KGHDR and CDR2 is SFDVKD. The ends lost 2 bases at V and 4 bases at J; junction bases unmatched: 7. The CDR3 is made up of 17 amino acids.

This clonotype has just one count. At one of its ends the junction is not consistent with the germline gene, which may arise from a read error. The gene calls are TRBV3-1 and TRBJ1-2, with TRBD1 identical over 7 bases. Germline CDR1 reads LGHDT; CDR2 reads YNNKEL (reference sequence). The CDR3 has 15 amino acids. In DNA, the CDR3 is TGTGTCAGCAGCTACGGGGACAGCCGGGGCTATGGCTACACCTTC. It is translated as CVSSYGDSRGYGYTF.

The chain joins TRBV10-2 to TRBJ1-2; D is possibly TRBD1 (6 bases). Germline V CDR1 and CDR2: WSHSY, SAAADI. The V end was cut by 6 bases, the J end by 8 bases, with 16 bases between. The CDR3 extends over 13 amino acids. In nucleotides, the CDR3 is TGCGCCAGCAGAGAGATATTCGGGGGCGGCTACACCTTC. This translates into CASREIFGGGYTF.

This clonotype has just a few counts. An end of the junction does not agree with germline; a read error may underlie this. The chain combines TRBV25-1 with TRBJ2-4, with unresolved D. Matching the DNA end better, TRBJ2-7 makes the J call doubtful. Germline loops: CDR1 MGHDK, CDR2 SYGVNS. The CDR3 totals 14 residues. CDR3 in amino acids: CASSGDTAAYEQYF. The CDR3 nucleotides are TGTGCCAGTAGTGGCGACACAGCAGCCTACGAGCAGTACTTC.

This clonotype was observed a few times. This chain links TRBV6-1 with TRBJ1-2; the match to TRBD1 covers 8 bases. Germline values: CDR1 MNHNS, CDR2 SASEGT. The CDR3 extends over 12 amino acids. V gave up 6 bases and J gave up 8 bases; unmatched junction bases: 5. CDR3 sequence reads: CASRTGAWGYTF. The CDR3 bases are TGTGCCAGCAGGACAGGGGCTTGGGGCTACACCTTC.

V usage is TRBV2 and J usage is TRBJ2-7; the match to TRBD1 covers 8 bases. V dropped 7 bases and J dropped 3; count of bases not matched to a gene: 8. CDR3 size: 14 residues. The germline V gene encodes CDR1 SNHLY and CDR2 FYNNEI. CDR3 nucleotides: TGTGCCAGCATACGAGACAGGGGCAACTACGAGCAGTACTTC. Its translation: CASIRDRGNYEQYF. Based on the CDR3 plus reference TRBV2 and TRBJ2-7, the full variable domain is EPEVTQTPSHQVTQMGQEVILRCVPISNHLYFYWYRQILGQKVEFLVSFYNNEISEKSEIFDDQFSVERPDGSNFTLKIRSTKLEDSAMYFCASIRDRGNYEQYFGPGTRLTVT.

The rearrangement links TRBV12-3 or TRBV12-4 to TRBJ2-4; 8 bases fit TRBD1. The end of the DNA aligns better with TRBJ2-7, so the J call may be wrong. This CDR3 comprises 14 residues. The CDR3 loop reads CASSLNPGGHEQYF. The CDR3 DNA reads as TGTGCCAGCAGTTTAAATCCAGGGGGCCACGAGCAGTACTTC.

This chain uses TRBV15 with TRBJ2-5; D is unclear. The V gene lost 4 bases and the J gene lost 4 bases, with 16 bases spanning the gap. The CDR3 contains 15 residues. The V gene's germline CDR1 is LNHNV and CDR2 YYDKDF (reference sequence). CDR3 DNA: TGTGCCACCAGCACTTCACACGGGTTCCCAGAGACCCAGTACTTC. Its translation is CATSTSHGFPETQYF.

This clonotype appeared a few times. This chain links TRBV14 with TRBJ2-1; possibly TRBD2 for D (6 bases). V lost 4 bases and J lost 10, with 14 bases in between. Germline loops: CDR1 SGHDN, CDR2 FVKESK. The CDR3 covers 13 residues. The chain's CDR3 is CASSPRLVREQFF. The CDR3 DNA reads as TGTGCCAGCAGCCCGAGACTAGTTAGGGAGCAGTTCTTC.